The present T cell receptor beta chain was sequenced within a study of blood T cell repertoires in COVID-19. Across the whole study: COVID-19 samples collected from the United States, Italy and Spain covered acute and convalescent phases.

Per the authors' pipeline: Quantification of nucleated cells was approximated via reference gene primer amplification. Here immunoSEQ multiplex PCR was the method, and the copy in TCRdb shows in-frame clones only, minus some. D and trimming were read from the DNA, whereas the V and J calls and clone size are those reported in that table. The profile shows fewer than 250,000 clones, approximately 91% of them singletons. Followed over time, Seattle patients had been enrolled while infection was active. Germline CDR1 LNHNV, CDR2 YYDKDF (reference sequence). V was trimmed by 4 bases and J by 0 bases, leaving 13 bases between them. This CDR3 is 16 amino acids long.

The specimen sequenced was peripheral blood. The gene calls are TRBV15 and TRBJ1-3; D unresolved. This clonotype originated in a man aged 25 to 45 with COVID-19, enrolled during active disease. CDR3 protein: CATSNGPSNSGNTIYF. The CDR3 DNA reads as TGTGCCACCAGCAACGGTCCTTCTAACTCTGGAAACACCATATATTTT.